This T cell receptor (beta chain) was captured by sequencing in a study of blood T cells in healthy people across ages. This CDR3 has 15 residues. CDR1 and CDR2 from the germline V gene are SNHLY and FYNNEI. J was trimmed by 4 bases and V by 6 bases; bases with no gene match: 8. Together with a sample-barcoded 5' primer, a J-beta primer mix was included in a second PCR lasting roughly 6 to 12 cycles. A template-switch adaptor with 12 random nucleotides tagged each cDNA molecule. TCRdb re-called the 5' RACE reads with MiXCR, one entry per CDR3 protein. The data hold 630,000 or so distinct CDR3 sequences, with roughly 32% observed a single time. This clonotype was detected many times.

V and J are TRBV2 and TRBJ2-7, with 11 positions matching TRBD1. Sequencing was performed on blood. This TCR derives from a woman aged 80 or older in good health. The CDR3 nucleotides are TGTGCCAGCAGAGGGAGTGGGACAGGGGGTTACGAGCAGTACTTC. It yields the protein CASRGSGTGGYEQYF.